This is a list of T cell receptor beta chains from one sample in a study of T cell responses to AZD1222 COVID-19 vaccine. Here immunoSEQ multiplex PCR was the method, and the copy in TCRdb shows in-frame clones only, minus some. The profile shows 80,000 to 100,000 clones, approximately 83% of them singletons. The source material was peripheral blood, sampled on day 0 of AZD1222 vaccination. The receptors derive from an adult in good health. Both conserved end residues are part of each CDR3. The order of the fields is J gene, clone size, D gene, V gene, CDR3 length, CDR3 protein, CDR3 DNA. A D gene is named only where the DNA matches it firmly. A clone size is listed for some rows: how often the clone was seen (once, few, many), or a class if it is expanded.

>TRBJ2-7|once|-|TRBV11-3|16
CASSFSRDPSIHEQYF
TGTGCCAGCAGCTTCAGCCGGGACCCTTCGATCCACGAGCAGTACTTC
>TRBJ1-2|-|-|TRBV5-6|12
CASSLGDYGYTF
TGTGCCAGCAGCTTGGGGGACTATGGCTACACCTTC
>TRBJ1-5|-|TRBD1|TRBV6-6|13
CASRDTGGQPQHF
TGTGCCAGCAGAGACACAGGGGGTCAGCCCCAGCATTTT
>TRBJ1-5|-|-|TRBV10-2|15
CASSDPGTPNQPQHF
TGCGCCAGCAGTGATCCCGGGACACCGAATCAGCCCCAGCATTTT
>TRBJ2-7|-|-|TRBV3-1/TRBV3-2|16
CASSQDWSGTFYEQYF
TGTGCCAGCAGCCAAGATTGGTCCGGGACATTCTACGAGCAGTACTTC
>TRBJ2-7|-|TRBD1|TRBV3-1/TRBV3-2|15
CASSHQGALSYEQYF
TGTGCCAGCAGCCACCAGGGGGCCCTCTCCTACGAGCAGTACTTC
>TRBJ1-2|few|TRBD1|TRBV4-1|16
CASSQVGTGNLYGYTF
TGCGCCAGCAGCCAAGTAGGGACAGGGAACCTTTATGGCTACACCTTC
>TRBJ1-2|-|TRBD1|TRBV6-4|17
CASSDSINRGQGPGYTF
TGTGCCAGCAGTGACTCGATAAATAGGGGACAGGGCCCTGGCTACACCTTC
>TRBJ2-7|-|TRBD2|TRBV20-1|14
CSASTGTRVHEQYF
TGCAGTGCTAGTACCGGGACTAGAGTACACGAGCAGTACTTC
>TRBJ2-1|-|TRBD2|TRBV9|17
CASSVGGGAGSYNEQFF
TGTGCCAGCAGCGTAGGGGGAGGGGCGGGCTCCTACAATGAGCAGTTCTTC
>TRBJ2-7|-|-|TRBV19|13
CASSVTDLYEQYF
TGTGCCAGTAGTGTTACGGATCTCTACGAGCAGTACTTC
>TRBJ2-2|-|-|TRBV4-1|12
CASSHRPGELFF
TGCGCCAGCAGCCATCGTCCCGGGGAGCTGTTTTTT
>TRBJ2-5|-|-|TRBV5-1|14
CASSRERAQETQYF
TGCGCCAGCAGTCGCGAGAGGGCCCAAGAGACCCAGTACTTC
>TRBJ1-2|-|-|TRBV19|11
CASSRGGGYTF
TGTGCCAGTAGTAGGGGCGGGGGCTACACCTTC
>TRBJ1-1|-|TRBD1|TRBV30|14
CAWSLQGRNTEAFF
TGTGCCTGGAGCCTACAGGGGAGGAACACTGAAGCTTTCTTT
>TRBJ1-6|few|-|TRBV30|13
CAWTGIVGSPLHF
TGTGCCTGGACCGGGATTGTGGGGTCACCCCTCCACTTT
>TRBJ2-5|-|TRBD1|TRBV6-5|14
CASNNLGGSETQYF
TGTGCCAGCAATAACCTAGGGGGCAGCGAGACCCAGTACTTC
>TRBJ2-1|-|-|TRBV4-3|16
CASSPRLGRIYNEQFF
TGCGCCAGCAGCCCCAGACTGGGGCGAATCTACAATGAGCAGTTCTTC
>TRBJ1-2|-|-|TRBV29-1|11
CSVEGDYGYTF
TGCAGCGTTGAGGGGGACTATGGCTACACCTTC
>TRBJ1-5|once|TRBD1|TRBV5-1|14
CASSKGTVGQPQHF
TGCGCCAGCAGCAAAGGGACAGTAGGTCAGCCCCAGCATTTT
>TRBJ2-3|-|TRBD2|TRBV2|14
CASRVAGYTDTQYF
TGTGCCAGCAGGGTAGCGGGCTACACAGATACGCAGTATTTT
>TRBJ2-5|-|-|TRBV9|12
CASAGPQETQYF
TGTGCCAGCGCGGGGCCCCAAGAGACCCAGTACTTC
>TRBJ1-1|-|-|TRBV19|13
CASSMGANTEAFF
TGTGCCAGTAGTATGGGAGCGAACACTGAAGCTTTCTTT
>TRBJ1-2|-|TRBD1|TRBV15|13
CATRRDSNYGYTF
TGTGCCACCAGAAGGGACAGTAACTATGGCTACACCTTC
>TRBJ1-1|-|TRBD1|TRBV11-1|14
CASRLGTANTEAFF
TGTGCCAGCAGGCTCGGGACAGCGAACACTGAAGCTTTCTTT
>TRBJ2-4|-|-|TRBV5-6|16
CASSLLTGSSKNIQYF
TGTGCCAGCAGCTTGTTGACAGGTAGTTCCAAAAACATTCAGTACTTC
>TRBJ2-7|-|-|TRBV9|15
CASSVGLDITYEQYF
TGTGCCAGCAGCGTAGGCCTAGACATTACCTACGAGCAGTACTTC
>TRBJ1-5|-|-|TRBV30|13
CAWSLFRDQPQHF
TGTGCCTGGTCATTGTTCAGGGATCAGCCCCAGCATTTT
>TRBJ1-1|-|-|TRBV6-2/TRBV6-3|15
CASSYPAAVNTEAFF
TGTGCCAGCAGTTACCCCGCAGCTGTTAACACTGAAGCTTTCTTT
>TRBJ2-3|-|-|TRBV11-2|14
CASSLDGSTDTQYF
TGTGCCAGCAGCTTAGACGGCTCCACAGATACGCAGTATTTT
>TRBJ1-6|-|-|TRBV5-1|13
CASSFDRGGAPHF
TGCGCCAGCAGCTTTGACCGGGGTGGGGCACCCCACTTT
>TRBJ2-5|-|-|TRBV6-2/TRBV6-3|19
CASSYSTGAAAAGRQTQYF
TGTGCCAGCAGTTACTCGACGGGGGCGGCAGCGGCTGGTCGGCAGACCCAGTACTTC
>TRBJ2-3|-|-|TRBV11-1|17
CASSLAASPGSTDTQYF
TGTGCCAGCAGCTTAGCGGCAAGCCCGGGGAGCACAGATACGCAGTATTTT
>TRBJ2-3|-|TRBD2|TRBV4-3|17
CASSQGASGRPTDTQYF
TGCGCCAGCAGCCAAGGGGCTAGCGGGAGGCCCACAGATACGCAGTATTTT
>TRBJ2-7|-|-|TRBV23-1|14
CASSLMTASHEQYF
TGCGCCAGCAGCCTAATGACAGCAAGCCACGAGCAGTACTTC
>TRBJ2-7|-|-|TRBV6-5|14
CASSYSQGPYEQYF
TGTGCCAGCAGTTACTCCCAGGGCCCCTACGAGCAGTACTTC
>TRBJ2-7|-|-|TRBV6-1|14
CASSEAVSQHEQYF
TGTGCCAGCAGTGAAGCGGTGAGTCAGCACGAGCAGTACTTC
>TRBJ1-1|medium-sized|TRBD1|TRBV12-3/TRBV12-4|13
CASGQGPGTEAFF
TGTGCCAGCGGACAGGGGCCAGGGACTGAAGCTTTCTTT
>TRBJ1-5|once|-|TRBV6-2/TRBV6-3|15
CASSSRVGGLTPQHF
TGTGCCAGCAGTTCTAGGGTTGGTGGCCTGACGCCCCAGCATTTT
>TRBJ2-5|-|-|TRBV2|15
CASRPGRTGQETQYF
TGTGCCAGCAGACCGGGACGGACGGGCCAAGAGACCCAGTACTTC
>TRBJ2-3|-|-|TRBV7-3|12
CASGQGTDTQYF
TGTGCCAGCGGGCAGGGGACAGATACGCAGTATTTT
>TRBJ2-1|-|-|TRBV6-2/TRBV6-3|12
CASSGRASGQFF
TGTGCCAGCAGTGGGCGAGCTTCTGGTCAGTTCTTC
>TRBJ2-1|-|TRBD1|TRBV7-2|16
CASSSHPGQGSGEQFF
TGTGCCAGCAGCTCTCATCCGGGACAGGGGAGTGGTGAGCAGTTCTTC
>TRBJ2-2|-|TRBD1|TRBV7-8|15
CASSLRDRNTGELFF
TGTGCCAGCAGCCTCCGGGACAGAAACACCGGGGAGCTGTTTTTT
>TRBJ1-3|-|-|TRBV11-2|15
CASERPISSGNTIYF
TGTGCCAGCGAGAGGCCGATCAGCTCTGGAAACACCATATATTTT
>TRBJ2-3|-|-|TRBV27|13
CASSLGGTDTQYF
TGTGCCAGCAGTTTGGGGGGAACAGATACGCAGTATTTT
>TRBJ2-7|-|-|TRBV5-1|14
CASSLGEGAGEQYF
TGCGCCAGCAGCTTGGGGGAGGGGGCTGGCGAGCAGTACTTC
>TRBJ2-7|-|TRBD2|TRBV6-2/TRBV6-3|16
CASSPSGGTSSYEQYF
TGTGCCAGCAGCCCTAGCGGGGGGACCTCCTCCTACGAGCAGTACTTC
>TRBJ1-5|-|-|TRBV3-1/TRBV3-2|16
CASSQEFLGGGQPQHF
TGTGCCAGCAGCCAAGAGTTCCTCGGGGGCGGTCAGCCCCAGCATTTT
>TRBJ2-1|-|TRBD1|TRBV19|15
CASSMTGGFYDEQFF
TGTGCCAGTAGTATGACAGGGGGCTTTTACGATGAGCAGTTCTTC
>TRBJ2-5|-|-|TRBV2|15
CASSEEGLRGETQYF
TGTGCCAGCAGTGAAGAGGGACTGAGAGGGGAGACCCAGTACTTC
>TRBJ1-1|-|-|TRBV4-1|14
CASSSTGMNTEAFF
TGCGCCAGCAGCTCAACAGGCATGAACACTGAAGCTTTCTTT
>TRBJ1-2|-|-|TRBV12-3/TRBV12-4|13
CASSLGDGLGYTF
TGTGCCAGCAGTTTAGGGGACGGCCTCGGCTACACCTTC
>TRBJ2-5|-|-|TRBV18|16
CASSPRQGGASETQYF
TGTGCCAGCTCCCCCCGGCAGGGGGGGGCAAGTGAGACCCAGTACTTC
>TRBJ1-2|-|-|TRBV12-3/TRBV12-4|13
CASSLLPRDGYTF
TGTGCCAGCAGTTTATTACCACGGGATGGCTACACCTTC
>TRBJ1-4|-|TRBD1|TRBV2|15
CASSERQGADEKLFF
TGTGCCAGCAGTGAGCGACAGGGGGCCGATGAAAAACTGTTTTTT